The next 26 T cell receptor beta chains were all read from a single sample in a study of control samples from healthy donors and cancer patients. The table came from immunoSEQ multiplex PCR; TCRdb's copy has only in-frame clones and leaves some out. Seen here are over 55,000 clones, more than 85% observed once, and the top ten hold roughly 0.91%. Sequencing was performed on PBMCs. These receptor sequences come from a man between 25 and 39 years old with colorectal cancer.

The gene calls are TRBV5-5 and TRBJ1-5; 7 positions agree with TRBD1. V lost 2 bases and J lost 4; bases outside the gene matches: 3. The germline V gene encodes CDR1 SGHKS and CDR2 YYEKEE (reference sequence). The CDR3 contains 14 residues. CDR3 sequence: CASSLGTDNQPQHF. The CDR3 DNA follows: TGTGCCAGCAGCTTAGGGACAGATAATCAGCCCCAGCATTTT. The entire variable domain, with the rest obtained from reference TRBV5-5 and TRBJ1-5, is as follows: DAGVTQSPTHLIKTRGQQVTLRCSPISGHKSVSWYQQVLGQGPQFIFQYYEKEERGRGNFPDRFSARQFPNYSSELNVNALLLGDSALYLCASSLGTDNQPQHFGDGTRLSIL.

The V call is TRBV20-1, the J call TRBJ1-1; no reliable D call. This CDR3 is 10 amino acids long. Per the germline V gene, CDR1 is DFQATT and CDR2 is SNEGSKA (reference sequence). V lost 6 bases and J 7 bases, leaving 9 bases between the germline ends. As DNA, the CDR3 is TGCAGTGCAGCTCACAGTGAAGCTTTCTTT. Amino acid sequence: CSAAHSEAFF.

The chain recombines TRBV4-1 with TRBJ2-6; D unclear. The CDR3 length is 16 residues. The V end was cut by 0 bases, the J end by 0 bases, with 6 bases between. CDR1 MGHRA and CDR2 YSYEKL come from the germline V gene. CDR3 in DNA: TGCGCCAGCAGCCAAGAACCCAGCTCTGGGGCCAACGTCCTGACTTTC. It specifies CASSQEPSSGANVLTF.

The chain employs TRBV2 and TRBJ2-3; 7 bases match TRBD2. Germline V gives CDR1 SNHLY, CDR2 FYNNEI. Trimming at V came to 7 bases and at J to 0 bases, leaving 10 bases not matched to a gene. The CDR3 contains 16 residues. The CDR3 loop is CASNQRLALSTDTQYF. Written as DNA, the CDR3 is TGTGCCAGCAATCAGCGACTAGCCCTTAGCACAGATACGCAGTATTTT.

This clone appeared once. J is TRBJ1-6 and V is TRBV15, with D uncertain. The germline CDR1 and CDR2 sequences are LNHNV and YYDKDF (reference sequence). There are 16 residues in the CDR3. Trimming pared 5 bases from V and 14 bases from J, leaving 25 bases between. The CDR3 loop is CATSPQANTALGTLHF. The DNA for the CDR3 is TGTGCCACCAGCCCCCAGGCGAACACGGCTCTCGGCACCCTCCACTTT.

The rearrangement joins TRBV30 to TRBJ1-5; D gene uncertain. Trimming cost V 0 bases and J 4 bases, with 19 bases left between them. The CDR3 is 17 amino acids. The germline CDR1 and CDR2 sequences are GTSNPN and SVGIG (reference sequence). The CDR3 nucleotides are TGTGCCTGGAGTGTAAATAGCGGAGGGCCCGTAAATCAGCCCCAGCATTTT. This encodes CAWSVNSGGPVNQPQHF.

This chain connects TRBV7-8 to TRBJ2-3; tentatively, D is TRBD1 (6 bases). The V end was cut by 2 bases, the J end by 0 bases, with 21 bases between. CDR3 length: 19 amino acids. CDR1 SGHVS and CDR2 FQNEAQ come from the germline V gene. CDR3 sequence reads: CASSLIGQPQTLSTDTQYF. The CDR3 DNA is TGTGCCAGCAGCTTAATCGGACAGCCACAAACCCTTAGCACAGATACGCAGTATTTT.

The V gene is TRBV7-8, the J gene TRBJ1-2; possible D gene TRBD1, 6 bases. Deletions cut 5 bases from V and 0 bases from J, with 13 bases between. CDR1 is SGHVS, CDR2 FQNEAQ, per germline. CDR3 length: 15 amino acids. Here the CDR3 DNA reads TGTGCCAGCAGCCCCACGACAGGTGCTAACTATGGCTACACCTTC. This gives the protein CASSPTTGANYGYTF.

The CDR3 bases are TGTGCCAGCAGTGCGACAATTGGAGGCTACACCTTC. It translates to CASSATIGGYTF. This chain joins TRBV12-3 or TRBV12-4 and TRBJ1-2; D not resolved. V shed 5 bases and J shed 8 bases, with 12 bases lying between them. This CDR3 comprises 12 residues.

This clone was seen a few times. CDR3 DNA sequence: TGTGCCAGCAGTTACTACACCGGGGAGCTGTTTTTT. Translating it yields CASSYYTGELFF. The chain is built from TRBV27 and TRBJ2-2; D uncertain. Germline values: CDR1 MNHEY, CDR2 SMNVEV (reference sequence). The CDR3 totals 12 residues. V shed 4 bases and J shed 3 bases, with 3 bases lying between them.

This clone was counted between two and nine times. This rearrangement joins TRBV18 to TRBJ1-3; possibly TRBD1 for D (5 bases). The germline V gene encodes CDR1 KGHSH and CDR2 LQKENI. V lost 6 bases and J lost 4, with 16 bases in between. The CDR3 contains 15 residues. The CDR3 nucleotides are TGTGCCAGCTCCCCCGGTGGGGACCCCGGAAACACCATATATTTT. Residues: CASSPGGDPGNTIYF.

This chain connects TRBV6-2 or TRBV6-3 to TRBJ2-1, with 16 bases fitting TRBD2. Trimming took 0 bases from V and 8 from J; bases not matched to a gene: 10. CDR3 length: 19 amino acids. Germline V gene sequence: CDR1 MNHEY, CDR2 SVGEGT. CDR3: CASSYSWGLAGGPSDEQFF. The DNA for the CDR3 is TGTGCCAGCAGTTACTCGTGGGGACTAGCGGGGGGGCCTAGCGATGAGCAGTTCTTC.

The chain uses TRBV6-2 or TRBV6-3 and TRBJ1-1; D gene ambiguous. The CDR3 runs to 15 residues. Trimming cost V 0 bases and J 2 bases, with 10 bases left between them. Germline V lookup: CDR1 MNHEY, CDR2 SVGEGT. The CDR3 DNA sequence: TGTGCCAGCAGTTACTCATCCAGTGTCAACACTGAAGCTTTCTTT. Translation: CASSYSSSVNTEAFF.

The chain joins TRBV11-3 to TRBJ2-2, with D unclear. V shed 0 bases and J shed 6 bases, with 8 bases lying between them. The CDR3 totals 14 residues. Looked up from germline, CDR1 is SGHNT and CDR2 is YENEEA. DNA of the CDR3: TGTGCCAGCAGCTTAGATTCGTGGTCCGGGGAGCTGTTTTTT. This gives the protein CASSLDSWSGELFF.

This chain links TRBV11-2 with TRBJ1-2; no definite D call. This CDR3 is 14 amino acids long. Trimming removed 2 bases at V and 2 bases at J, with 9 bases between. The V gene's germline CDR1 is SGHAT and CDR2 FQNNGV. The chain's CDR3 is CASSLPGSNYGYTF. Here the CDR3 DNA reads TGTGCCAGCAGCTTACCCGGATCCAACTATGGCTACACCTTC.

The V and J genes are TRBV24-1 and TRBJ2-2; tentatively, D is TRBD1 (8 bases). V was trimmed by 5 bases and J by 3 bases, leaving 24 bases between them. Per the germline V gene, CDR1 is KGHDR and CDR2 is SFDVKD. This CDR3 is built from 19 residues. The CDR3 DNA sequence: TGTGCCACCAGTGCCCAATACAGGGGGGGGGCATCTGACACCGGGGAGCTGTTTTTT. Translating gives CATSAQYRGGASDTGELFF.

The chain combines TRBV18 with TRBJ1-5; 7 bases are a match to TRBD1. The CDR3 extends over 15 amino acids. The V and J ends lost 1 base and 8 bases, in that order; junction bases with no gene match: 8. Germline V gene sequence: CDR1 KGHSH, CDR2 LQKENI. CDR3 coding DNA: TGTGCCAGCTCACCACGCCAGACAGGGAAGGAGCCCCAGCATTTT. Its protein is CASSPRQTGKEPQHF.

The chain combines TRBV4-3 with TRBJ2-2, with D tentatively TRBD1 (6 bases). The CDR3 contains 15 residues. Germline CDR1 and CDR2: LGHNA and YSLEER. Between the trimmed V and J ends, which lost 0 bases and 4 bases, there was a span of 9 bases. The CDR3 coding sequence is TGCGCCAGCAGCCAAGAAGGACAGTCCACCGGGGAGCTGTTTTTT. Translation: CASSQEGQSTGELFF.

The chain recombines TRBV10-3 with TRBJ2-3, with D perhaps TRBD2 (5 bases). The CDR3 runs 12 residues. CDR1 and CDR2 from the germline V gene are ENHRY and SYGVKD. Trimming took off 8 bases at V and 10 bases at J, with 16 bases between the two ends. CDR3 sequence (DNA): TGTGCCATCGGCGACTCTAGCAGGCCGCAGTATTTT. Its protein is CAIGDSSRPQYF.

The CDR3 nucleotides are TGTGCCAGCTCACCTTTGGACAGGGGCCTCTATGGCTACACCTTC. It codes for CASSPLDRGLYGYTF. The V gene is TRBV18, the J gene TRBJ1-2, with 9 positions matching TRBD1. The CDR3 spans 15 residues. V dropped 3 bases and J dropped 4; count of bases not matched to a gene: 6. Germline CDR1 and CDR2: KGHSH and LQKENI.

The V and J genes are TRBV6-2 or TRBV6-3 and TRBJ1-1, with D maybe TRBD1 (6 bases). The CDR3 runs 13 residues. Trimming pared 6 bases from V and 2 bases from J, leaving 10 bases between. Germline V gene lookup returns CDR1 MNHEY and CDR2 SVGEGT. The CDR3 region has the DNA TGTGCCAGCAGCAGGACAGTTAACACTGAAGCTTTCTTT. Translation gives CASSRTVNTEAFF.

The rearrangement links TRBV5-1 to TRBJ2-1, with a weak D call TRBD1 (6 bases). There are 15 residues in the CDR3. From germline, CDR1 is SGHRS and CDR2 YFSETQ. V was trimmed by 0 bases and J by 5 bases, leaving 12 bases between them. The CDR3 nucleotides are TGCGCCAGCAGCTTGGCCCTGGGGGCACACAATGAGCAGTTCTTC. The encoded protein is CASSLALGAHNEQFF.

The chain joins TRBV3-1 (or the pseudogene TRBV3-2) to TRBJ1-4, with 7 bases matching TRBD1. J gave up 3 bases and V 5 bases, and 9 bases lay outside the gene matches. The CDR3 runs 16 residues. Germline V gives CDR1 LGHDT, CDR2 YNNKEL (reference sequence). The CDR3 sequence is CASSAQVGTANEKLFF. For the CDR3, the DNA is TGTGCCAGCAGCGCACAGGTGGGGACAGCTAATGAAAAACTGTTTTTT.

There are a few counts of this clone. The chain is built from TRBV14 and TRBJ1-6; D unclear. Trimming pared 0 bases from V and 9 bases from J, leaving 9 bases between. The CDR3 loop spans 14 amino acids. CDR1 and CDR2 from the germline V gene are SGHDN and FVKESK. CDR3 nucleotide sequence: TGTGCCAGCAGCCAAGATAAGGTCAGTTCACCCCTCCACTTT. Translating gives CASSQDKVSSPLHF. The entire variable domain, with the rest obtained from reference TRBV14 and TRBJ1-6, is as follows: EAGVTQFPSHSVIEKGQTVTLRCDPISGHDNLYWYRRVMGKEIKFLLHFVKESKQDESGMPNNRFLAERTGGTYSTLKVQPAELEDSGVYFCASSQDKVSSPLHFGNGTRLTVT.

This rearrangement joins TRBV12-3 or TRBV12-4 to TRBJ2-6; D is unresolved. Trimming took off 3 bases at V and 11 bases at J, with 8 bases between the two ends. The CDR3 has 12 amino acids. The CDR3 nucleotides read TGTGCCAGCAGTTTCCCCCAGCACGTCCTGACTTTC. It specifies CASSFPQHVLTF.

The chain couples TRBV19 to TRBJ2-3; D might be TRBD2 (5 bases). The CDR3 spans 18 residues. V was shortened by 5 bases and J by 0 bases, with 21 bases between the two germline ends. Germline V gene sequence: CDR1 LNHDA, CDR2 SQIVND (reference sequence). The CDR3 DNA reads as TGTGCCAGTAGTCCCCTGGCTTTGAGCGGTGCTAGCACAGATACGCAGTATTTT. This encodes CASSPLALSGASTDTQYF.